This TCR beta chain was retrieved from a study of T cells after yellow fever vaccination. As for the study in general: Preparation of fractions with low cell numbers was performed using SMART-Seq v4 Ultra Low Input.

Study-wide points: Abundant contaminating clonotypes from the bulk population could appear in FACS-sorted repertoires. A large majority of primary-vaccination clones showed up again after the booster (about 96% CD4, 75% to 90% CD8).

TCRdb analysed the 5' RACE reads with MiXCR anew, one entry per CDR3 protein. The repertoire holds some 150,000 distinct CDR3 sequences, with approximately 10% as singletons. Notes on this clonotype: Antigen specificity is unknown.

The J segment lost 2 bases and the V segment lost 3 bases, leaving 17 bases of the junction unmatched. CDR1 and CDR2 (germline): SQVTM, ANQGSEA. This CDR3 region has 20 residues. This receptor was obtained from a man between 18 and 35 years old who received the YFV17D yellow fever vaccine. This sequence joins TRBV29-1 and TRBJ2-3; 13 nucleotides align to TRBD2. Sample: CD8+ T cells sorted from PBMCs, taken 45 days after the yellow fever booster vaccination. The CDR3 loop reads CSVDSGPLAGGPFITDTQYF. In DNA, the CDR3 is TGCAGCGTTGACTCCGGCCCACTAGCGGGGGGGCCCTTTATCACAGATACGCAGTATTTT.